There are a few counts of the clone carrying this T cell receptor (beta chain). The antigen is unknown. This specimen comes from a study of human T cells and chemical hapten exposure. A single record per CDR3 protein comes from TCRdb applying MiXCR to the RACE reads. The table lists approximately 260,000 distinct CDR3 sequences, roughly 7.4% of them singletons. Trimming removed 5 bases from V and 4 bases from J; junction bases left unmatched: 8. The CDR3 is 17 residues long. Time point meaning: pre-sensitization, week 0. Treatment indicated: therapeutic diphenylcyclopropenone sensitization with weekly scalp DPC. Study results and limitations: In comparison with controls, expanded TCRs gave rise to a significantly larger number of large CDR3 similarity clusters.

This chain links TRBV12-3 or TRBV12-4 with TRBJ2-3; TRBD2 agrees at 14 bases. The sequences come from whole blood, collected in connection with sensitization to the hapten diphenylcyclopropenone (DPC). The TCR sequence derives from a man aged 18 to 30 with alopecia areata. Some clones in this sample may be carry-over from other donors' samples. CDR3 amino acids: CASSLLRTSGGPDTQYF. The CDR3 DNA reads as TGTGCCAGCAGTCTATTGAGGACTAGCGGGGGGCCAGATACGCAGTATTTT.